This T cell receptor (beta chain) was documented in a study of tumor and adjacent non-tumor tissue in lung cancer. Germline V CDR1 and CDR2: MDHEN, SYDVKM. V trimming: 6 bases; J trimming: 6 bases; junction bases outside the gene matches: 10. The CDR3 consists of 15 residues. This clonotype was observed at least ten times. Its antigen is unidentified. TCRbeta libraries were built with three rounds of nested PCR, modified from ARM-PCR. TCRdb analysed the multiplex PCR reads with MiXCR anew, one entry per CDR3 protein. The sample consists of about 93,000 distinct CDR3 sequences, less than 75% of them appearing once. Study outcomes and limitations: In normal lung, the top 100 clones were significantly more dominant than in tumor.

This sample's RNA came from whole unsorted tissue. This receptor was obtained from a man aged 55 to 69 with non-small cell lung cancer. What was sequenced was lung tumor tissue. The rearrangement joins TRBV28 to TRBJ2-1, with 8 nucleotides matching TRBD1. Here the CDR3 reads CASSSRGRTLNEQFF. The CDR3, as DNA: TGTGCCAGCAGCAGCAGGGGGCGTACTCTCAATGAGCAGTTCTTC. Combining the CDR3 with reference TRBV28 and TRBJ2-1 gives the whole variable domain DVKVTQSSRYLVKRTGEKVFLECVQDMDHENMFWYRQDPGLGLRLIYFSYDVKMKEKGDIPEGYSVSREKKERFSLILESASTNQTSMYLCASSSRGRTLNEQFFGPGTRLTVL.